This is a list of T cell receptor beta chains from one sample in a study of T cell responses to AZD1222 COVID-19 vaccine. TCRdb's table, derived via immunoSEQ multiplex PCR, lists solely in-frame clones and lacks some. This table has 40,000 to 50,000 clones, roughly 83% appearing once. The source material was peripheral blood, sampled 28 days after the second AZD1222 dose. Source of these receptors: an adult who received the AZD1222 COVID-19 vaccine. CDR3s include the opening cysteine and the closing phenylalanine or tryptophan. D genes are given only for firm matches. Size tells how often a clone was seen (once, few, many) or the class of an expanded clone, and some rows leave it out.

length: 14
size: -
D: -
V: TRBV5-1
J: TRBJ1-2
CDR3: CASSLDLVGYGYTF
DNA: TGCGCCAGCAGCTTGGACCTCGTCGGGTATGGCTACACCTTC

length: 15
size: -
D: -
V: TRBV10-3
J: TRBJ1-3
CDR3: CAISVPGSSGNTIYF
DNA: TGTGCCATCAGTGTGCCAGGGAGCTCTGGAAACACCATATATTTT

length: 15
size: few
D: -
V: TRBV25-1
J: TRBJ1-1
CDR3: CASSKYDRMNTEAFF
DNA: TGTGCCAGCAGTAAATACGACCGAATGAACACTGAAGCTTTCTTT

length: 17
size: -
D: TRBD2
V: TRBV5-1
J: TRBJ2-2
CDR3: CASLLWDLAVVAGELFF
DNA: TGCGCCAGCCTACTTTGGGACCTAGCGGTGGTCGCCGGGGAGCTGTTTTTT

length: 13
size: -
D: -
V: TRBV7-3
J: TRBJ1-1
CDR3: CASRKGGNTEAFF
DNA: TGTGCCAGCAGGAAGGGAGGGAACACTGAAGCTTTCTTT

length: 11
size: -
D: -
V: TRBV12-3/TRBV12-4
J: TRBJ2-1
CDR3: CASSLTAEQFF
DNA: TGTGCCAGCAGTTTAACGGCCGAGCAGTTCTTC

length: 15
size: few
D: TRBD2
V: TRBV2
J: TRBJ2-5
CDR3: CASRKTSGAAETQYF
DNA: TGTGCCAGCAGGAAGACTAGCGGGGCTGCAGAGACCCAGTACTTC

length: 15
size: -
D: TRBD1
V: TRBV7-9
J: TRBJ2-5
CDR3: CASSLDRGVGETQYF
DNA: TGTGCCAGCAGCTTAGACAGGGGAGTGGGGGAGACCCAGTACTTC

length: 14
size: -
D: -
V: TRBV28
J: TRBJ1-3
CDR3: CASSFSWHGNTIYF
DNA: TGTGCCAGCAGTTTCTCGTGGCATGGAAACACCATATATTTT

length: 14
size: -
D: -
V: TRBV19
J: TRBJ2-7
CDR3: CASRSSGKLYEQYF
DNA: TGTGCCAGTAGGTCGTCGGGAAAGCTCTACGAGCAGTACTTC

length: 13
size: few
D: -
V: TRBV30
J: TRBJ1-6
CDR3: CAWKLGGGSPLHF
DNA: TGTGCCTGGAAGTTGGGCGGAGGTTCACCCCTCCACTTT

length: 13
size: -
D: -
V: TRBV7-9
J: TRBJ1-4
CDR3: CASSSLGNEKLFF
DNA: TGTGCCAGCAGCTCTCTGGGTAATGAAAAACTGTTTTTT

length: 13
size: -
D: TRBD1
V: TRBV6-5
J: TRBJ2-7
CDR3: CASIGQGFGEQYF
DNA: TGTGCCAGCATAGGACAGGGGTTTGGAGAGCAGTACTTC

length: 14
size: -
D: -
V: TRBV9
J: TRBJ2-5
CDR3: CASSVAAGRETQYF
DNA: TGTGCCAGCAGCGTAGCGGCAGGCCGAGAGACCCAGTACTTC

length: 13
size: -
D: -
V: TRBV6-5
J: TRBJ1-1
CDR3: CASSLTGIAEAFF
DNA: TGTGCCAGCAGCTTAACAGGGATCGCTGAAGCTTTCTTT

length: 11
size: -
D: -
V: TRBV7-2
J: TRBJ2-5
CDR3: CASSLLETQYF
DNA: TGTGCCAGCAGCTTACTCGAGACCCAGTACTTC

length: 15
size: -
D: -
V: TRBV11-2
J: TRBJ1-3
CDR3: CASSLGGTLGNTIYF
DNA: TGTGCCAGCAGCTTGGGCGGGACACTTGGAAACACCATATATTTT

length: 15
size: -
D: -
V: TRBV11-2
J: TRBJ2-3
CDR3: CASSLGSRGTDTQYF
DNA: TGTGCCAGCAGCTTAGGATCCCGGGGAACGGATACGCAGTATTTT

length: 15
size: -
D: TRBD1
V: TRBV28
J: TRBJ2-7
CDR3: CASSSWTGGFYEQYF
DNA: TGTGCCAGCAGTTCGTGGACAGGGGGTTTCTACGAGCAGTACTTC

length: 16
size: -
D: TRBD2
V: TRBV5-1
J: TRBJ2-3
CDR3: CASSSRLAGGVDTQYF
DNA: TGCGCCAGCAGCTCCCGACTAGCGGGGGGCGTCGATACGCAGTATTTT

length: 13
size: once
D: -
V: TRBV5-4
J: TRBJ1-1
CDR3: CASSGGILTEAFF
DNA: TGTGCCAGCAGCGGGGGTATACTCACTGAAGCTTTCTTT